The 24 T cell receptor beta chains reported below all come from one sample, sequenced in a study of T-cell reconstitution after alpha-beta-depleted transplantation in children. A TCRbeta library incorporating unique molecular identifiers was prepared. MiXCR, applied by TCRdb to the PCR reads, yields one record per CDR3 protein. The table lists over 450,000 distinct CDR3 sequences, roughly a tenth of them singletons, with roughly 2% in the top ten. Sequenced material: PBMCs, taken before TCRalphabeta/CD19-depleted stem cell transplant. The receptors were gathered from a child aged 2-9 years with inherited bone marrow failure, due to receive a stem cell transplant.

This sequence joins TRBV4-3 and TRBJ1-1; perhaps TRBD1 as D (5 bases). The germline V gene has CDR1 LGHNA and CDR2 YSLEER. This CDR3 is 19 amino acids long. Trimming stripped 0 bases from V and 0 bases from J, with 20 bases between. DNA of the CDR3: TGCGCCAGCAGCCAAGATTTGCAGGGCCAGAAGCCCATGAACACTGAAGCTTTCTTT. As protein: CASSQDLQGQKPMNTEAFF.

The V and J genes are TRBV12-3 or TRBV12-4 and TRBJ2-3, with 8 bases identical to TRBD2. The junction had 18 bases not matched to a gene; V was cut back by 5 bases and J by 2 bases. This CDR3 comprises 19 residues. Written as DNA, the CDR3 is TGTGCCAGCAGTCCCCGCCGGGCGGGCGGGAGGCCCTACACAGATACGCAGTATTTT. Amino acid sequence: CASSPRRAGGRPYTDTQYF.

This clonotype was seen many times. The chain employs TRBV7-9 and TRBJ2-7; 12 nucleotides match TRBD2. CDR1 and CDR2 (germline): SEHNR, FQNEAQ (reference sequence). V was pared by 3 bases and J by 3 bases, with 6 bases of the junction left unmatched. The CDR3 spans 16 residues. In DNA form, the CDR3 reads TGTGCCAGCAGCTTTCAGACTAGCGGGAGTTTCTACGAGCAGTACTTC. Its protein is CASSFQTSGSFYEQYF.

Many counts were recorded for this clonotype. The CDR3 region is CASSQEMGFGRIQLGETQYF. The DNA of the CDR3 is TGTGCCAGCAGCCAAGAGATGGGATTTGGGCGCATCCAACTCGGAGAGACCCAGTACTTC. The rearrangement joins TRBV3-1 to TRBJ2-5, with D unresolved. The CDR3 loop spans 20 amino acids. CDR1 LGHDT and CDR2 YNNKEL come from the germline V gene (reference sequence). Deletions cut 0 bases from V and 4 bases from J, with 27 bases between.

The chain links TRBV12-3 or TRBV12-4 to TRBJ2-5, with 7 bases that match TRBD2. The CDR3 extends over 18 amino acids. With V trimmed by 2 bases and J by 1 base, 13 bases remained unmatched. The CDR3 sequence is CASSLLPTSVRIQETQYF. The CDR3 bases are TGTGCCAGCAGTTTACTCCCTACTAGCGTCAGGATCCAAGAGACCCAGTACTTC.

This rearrangement joins TRBV19 to TRBJ2-1; 7 nucleotides align to TRBD1. The germline CDR1 and CDR2 sequences are LNHDA and SQIVND (reference sequence). CDR3 length equals 15 residues. Unmatched junction bases numbered 12, after V lost 4 bases and J lost 9 bases. CDR3 protein: CASSRGQRALSEQFF. The DNA for the CDR3 is TGTGCCAGTAGTAGGGGACAGAGAGCGTTGAGTGAGCAGTTCTTC.

This clonotype came up many times. The V gene is TRBV7-2, the J gene TRBJ1-2; D not certain. V was shortened by 2 bases and J by 3 bases, with 10 bases between the two germline ends. The CDR3 is 14 residues long. Germline V gives CDR1 SGHTA, CDR2 FQGNSA. The CDR3 is CASSLSKGDYGYTF. The CDR3 nucleotides are TGTGCCAGCAGCTTATCTAAGGGTGACTATGGCTACACCTTC.

This clonotype was counted ten times or more. V is TRBV7-2 and J is TRBJ1-1, with a weak D call TRBD1 (6 bases). Germline V CDR1 and CDR2: SGHTA, FQGNSA. The CDR3 has 14 residues. Trimming took off 3 bases at V and 1 base at J, with 9 bases between the two ends. DNA of the CDR3: TGTGCCAGCAGCTTGTCGGACAGGAACACTGAAGCTTTCTTT. Amino acids: CASSLSDRNTEAFF.

This clonotype was picked up a small number of times. The chain has TRBV9 and TRBJ2-7, with TRBD2 as a possible D gene (6 bases). The germline CDR1 and CDR2 sequences are SGDLS and YYNGEE. Trimming took off 0 bases at V and 2 bases at J, with 15 bases between the two ends. The CDR3 totals 16 residues. The CDR3 sequence is CASSVGGLAKPYEQYF. The CDR3 DNA reads TGTGCCAGCAGCGTAGGTGGGCTAGCGAAACCCTACGAGCAGTACTTC.

There are many counts of this clonotype. V is TRBV12-3 or TRBV12-4 and J is TRBJ1-2; the match to TRBD1 covers 8 bases. The length of the CDR3 is 14 residues. V lost 3 bases, J lost 7 bases, and 7 bases stayed unmatched. CDR3 in amino acids: CASSFSDRVGGYTF. CDR3 nucleotide sequence: TGTGCCAGCAGTTTCTCGGACAGGGTGGGTGGCTACACCTTC.

Many counts were recorded for this clonotype. V and J are TRBV5-1 and TRBJ2-2; TRBD2 matches 14 bases. This CDR3 is 17 amino acids long. V was pared by 3 bases and J by 5 bases, with 6 bases of the junction left unmatched. Germline CDR1 is SGHRS and CDR2 is YFSETQ. DNA of the CDR3: TGCGCCAGCAGCTCCCGGACTAGCGGGAGGTCAACCGGGGAGCTGTTTTTT. Its translation is CASSSRTSGRSTGELFF.

This clonotype was found many times. The chain links TRBV6-2 or TRBV6-3 to TRBJ1-2; unclear D gene. The germline gives CDR1 MNHEY, CDR2 SVGEGT. The CDR3 is 13 residues long. Trimming shortened V by 7 bases and J by 4 bases, and 13 bases separated the two germline ends. The CDR3 loop is CASKAVVGYGYTF. The CDR3 DNA sequence: TGTGCCAGCAAGGCGGTCGTTGGCTATGGCTACACCTTC.

This clonotype has at least ten counts. The chain has TRBV24-1 and TRBJ2-1, with D possibly matching TRBD2 (6 bases). The CDR3 consists of 15 residues. Trimming left V 4 bases short and J 0 bases short, with 9 bases between. Per the germline V gene, CDR1 is KGHDR and CDR2 is SFDVKD. The DNA of the CDR3 is TGTGCCACCAGTGAGAGCGGGCTCTCCTACAATGAGCAGTTCTTC. The encoded protein is CATSESGLSYNEQFF.

This clonotype has ten or more counts. The chain uses TRBV25-1 and TRBJ2-6; 7 bases are shared with TRBD1. The V and J ends lost 0 bases and 0 bases, in that order; junction bases with no gene match: 8. The germline V gene encodes CDR1 MGHDK and CDR2 SYGVNS. The CDR3 totals 19 residues. CDR3 sequence reads: CASSEYAGTESSGANVLTF. The CDR3 coding sequence is TGTGCCAGCAGTGAATATGCCGGGACAGAAAGCTCTGGGGCCAACGTCCTGACTTTC.

The table lists this clonotype with many counts. The chain recombines TRBV12-3 or TRBV12-4 with TRBJ2-2; 14 bases map to TRBD2. There are 17 residues in the CDR3. V was clipped by 7 bases and J by 7 bases; unmatched bases: 11. Here the CDR3 reads CASNRPGLAGVGGELFF. The CDR3 nucleotides are TGTGCCAGCAATCGTCCGGGACTAGCGGGAGTTGGCGGGGAGCTGTTTTTT.

This clonotype was counted many times. The chain combines TRBV19 with TRBJ2-7; D is unresolved. Germline lookup yields CDR1 LNHDA and CDR2 SQIVND (reference sequence). This CDR3 contains 14 residues. V dropped 4 bases and J dropped 2 bases, with 12 bases sitting between them. In DNA, the CDR3 is TGTGCCAGTAGTACGGACCGACACCCCTACGAGCAGTACTTC. Translated, it gives CASSTDRHPYEQYF.

This clonotype was seen many times. The chain recombines TRBV10-3 with TRBJ1-2, with D uncertain. The germline gives CDR1 ENHRY, CDR2 SYGVKD. The CDR3 contains 13 residues. The ends were cut back, 3 bases at V and 2 bases at J, with 7 bases in the middle. The CDR3 DNA reads TGTGCCATCAGTGAAACAGAGAACTATGGCTACACCTTC. It codes for CAISETENYGYTF.

This clonotype was detected a few times. The DNA for the CDR3 is TGCAGCGCGAAGATGAGCGAGAGCACAGATACGCAGTATTTT. It is translated as CSAKMSESTDTQYF. The J gene is TRBJ2-3, the V gene TRBV29-1; D is unclear. Between the trimmed V and J ends, which lost 7 bases and 0 bases, there was a span of 14 bases. The CDR3 loop spans 14 amino acids. Germline V gene data show CDR1 as SQVTM and CDR2 as ANQGSEA.

Many counts were recorded for this clonotype. The chain recombines TRBV5-5 with TRBJ2-3, with D maybe TRBD1 (5 bases). Per germline, CDR1 SGHKS and CDR2 YYEKEE (reference sequence). V shed 2 bases and J shed 3 bases, with 16 bases lying between them. The CDR3 extends over 16 amino acids. The CDR3 DNA is TGTGCCAGCAGCTTATTCAGGGAAATGAGTACAGATACGCAGTATTTT. It is translated as CASSLFREMSTDTQYF.

A few counts support this clonotype. The genes are TRBV2 and TRBJ1-1, with D unresolved. Germline CDR1 is SNHLY and CDR2 is FYNNEI. The CDR3 loop spans 11 amino acids. V lost 3 bases to trimming and J lost 7 bases, with 6 bases between them. CDR3 in DNA: TGTGCCAGCAGTGAGGCTGGTGAAGCTTTCTTT. Amino acids: CASSEAGEAFF.

This clonotype was observed many times. This sequence joins TRBV20-1 and TRBJ2-3, with D maybe TRBD2 (5 bases). With 3 bases removed from V and 0 bases from J, the gap between germline ends came to 16 bases. This CDR3 has 16 amino acids. Germline-derived CDR1 and CDR2 are DFQATT and SNEGSKA (reference sequence). This CDR3 is CSARADLATSTDTQYF. In DNA form, the CDR3 reads TGCAGTGCTAGGGCGGACTTAGCGACTAGCACAGATACGCAGTATTTT.

The J gene is TRBJ2-7, the V gene TRBV30; D gene uncertain. This CDR3 is built from 15 residues. The V gene's germline CDR1 is GTSNPN and CDR2 SVGIG (reference sequence). V was cut by 0 bases and J by 2 bases, with 14 bases left in between. The CDR3 DNA reads TGTGCCTGGAGTGTGGATATGGTCGCACCCTACGAGCAGTACTTC. Translating it yields CAWSVDMVAPYEQYF.

This clonotype was recorded many times. In DNA, the CDR3 is TGTGCCAGCTCACCATATACAGGAAGCTCTGGAAACACCATATATTTT. Its protein is CASSPYTGSSGNTIYF. The rearrangement joins TRBV18 to TRBJ1-3; tentative D call: TRBD1 (5 bases). The V and J ends lost 2 bases and 0 bases respectively, with 11 bases between them. The CDR3 totals 16 residues. The V gene's germline CDR1 is KGHSH and CDR2 LQKENI.

This clonotype was counted between two and nine times. This chain links TRBV6-2 or TRBV6-3 with TRBJ1-1; no clear D gene. There are 11 residues in the CDR3. In germline, CDR1 is MNHEY, CDR2 SVGEGT. V was shortened by 6 bases and J by 9 bases, with 11 bases between the two germline ends. CDR3 bases: TGTGCCAGCAGCGGACGGTCTCAAGCTTTCTTT. It codes for CASSGRSQAFF.